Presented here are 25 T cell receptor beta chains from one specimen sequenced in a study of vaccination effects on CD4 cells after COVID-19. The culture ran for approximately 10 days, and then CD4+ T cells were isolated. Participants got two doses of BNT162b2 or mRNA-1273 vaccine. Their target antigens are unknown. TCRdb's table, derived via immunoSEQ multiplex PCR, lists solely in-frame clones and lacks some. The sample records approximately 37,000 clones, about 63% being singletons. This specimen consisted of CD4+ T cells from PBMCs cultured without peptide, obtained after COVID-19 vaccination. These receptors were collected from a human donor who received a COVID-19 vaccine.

The CDR3 loop reads CASARTGLTGELFF. The CDR3 coding sequence is TGTGCCAGCGCAAGGACAGGGCTAACCGGGGAGCTGTTTTTT. J is TRBJ2-2 and V is TRBV6-5; TRBD1 matches 8 bases. Germline V gene sequence: CDR1 MNHEY, CDR2 SVGAGI. The CDR3 extends over 14 amino acids. With 8 bases clipped from V and 5 bases from J, the junction kept 7 bases outside the gene matches.

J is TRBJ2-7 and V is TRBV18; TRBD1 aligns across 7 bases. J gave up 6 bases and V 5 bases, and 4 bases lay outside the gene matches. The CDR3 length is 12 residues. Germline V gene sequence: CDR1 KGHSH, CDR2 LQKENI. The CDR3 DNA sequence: TGTGCCAGCTCAGGGACAGACGGCGAGCAGTACTTC. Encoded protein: CASSGTDGEQYF.

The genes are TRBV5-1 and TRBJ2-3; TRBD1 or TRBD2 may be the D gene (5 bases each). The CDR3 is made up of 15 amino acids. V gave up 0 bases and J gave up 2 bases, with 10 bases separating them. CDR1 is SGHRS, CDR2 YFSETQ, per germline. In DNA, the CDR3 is TGCGCCAGCAGCTTGGTGGCAGGGACCACAGATACGCAGTATTTT. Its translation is CASSLVAGTTDTQYF.

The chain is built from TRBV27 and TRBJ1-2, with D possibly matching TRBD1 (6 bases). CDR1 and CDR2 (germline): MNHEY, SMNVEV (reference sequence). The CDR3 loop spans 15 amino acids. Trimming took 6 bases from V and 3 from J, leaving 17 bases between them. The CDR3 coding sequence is TGTGCCAGCAGCGACCCGTACGGGGGCGACTATGGCTACACCTTC. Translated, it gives CASSDPYGGDYGYTF.

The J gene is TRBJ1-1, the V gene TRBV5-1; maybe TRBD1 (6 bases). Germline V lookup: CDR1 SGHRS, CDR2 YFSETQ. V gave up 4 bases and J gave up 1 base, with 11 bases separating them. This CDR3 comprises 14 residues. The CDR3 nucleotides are TGCGCCAGCAGCCCAGAGGGACAGAACACTGAAGCTTTCTTT. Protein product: CASSPEGQNTEAFF.

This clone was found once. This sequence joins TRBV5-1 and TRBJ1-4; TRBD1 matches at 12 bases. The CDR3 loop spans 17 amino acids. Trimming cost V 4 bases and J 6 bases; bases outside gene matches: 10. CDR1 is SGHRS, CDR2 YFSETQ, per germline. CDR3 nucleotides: TGCGCCAGCAGCCGGGGACAGGGGGCCTCGAGGGATGAAAAACTGTTTTTT. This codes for CASSRGQGASRDEKLFF.

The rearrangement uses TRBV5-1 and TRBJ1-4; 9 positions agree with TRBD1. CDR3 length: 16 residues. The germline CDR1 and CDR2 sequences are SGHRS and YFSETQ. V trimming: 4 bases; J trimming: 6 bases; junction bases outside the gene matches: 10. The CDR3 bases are TGCGCCAGCAGCCTTGGGACAGGGCGATCGGATGAAAAACTGTTTTTT. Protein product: CASSLGTGRSDEKLFF.

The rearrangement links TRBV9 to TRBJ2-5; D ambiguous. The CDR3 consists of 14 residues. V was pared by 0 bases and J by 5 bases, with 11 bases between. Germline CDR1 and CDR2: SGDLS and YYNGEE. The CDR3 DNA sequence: TGTGCCAGCAGCGTAGGGACGGTTCGGGAGACCCAGTACTTC. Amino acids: CASSVGTVRETQYF. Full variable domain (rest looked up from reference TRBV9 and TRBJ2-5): DSGVTQTPKHLITATGQRVTLRCSPRSGDLSVYWYQQSLDQGLQFLIQYYNGEERAKGNILERFSAQQFPDLHSELNLSSLELGDSALYFCASSVGTVRETQYFGPGTRLLVL.

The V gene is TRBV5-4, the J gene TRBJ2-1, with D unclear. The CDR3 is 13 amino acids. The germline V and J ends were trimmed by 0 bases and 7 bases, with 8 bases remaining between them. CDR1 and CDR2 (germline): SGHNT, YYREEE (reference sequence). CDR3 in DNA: TGTGCCAGCAGCTTGGCCACGTTAAATGAGCAGTTCTTC. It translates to CASSLATLNEQFF.

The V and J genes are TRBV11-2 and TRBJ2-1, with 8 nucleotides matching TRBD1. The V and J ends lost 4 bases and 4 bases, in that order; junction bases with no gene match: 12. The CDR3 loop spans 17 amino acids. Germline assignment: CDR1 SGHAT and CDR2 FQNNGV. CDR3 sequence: CASSYRPGTGQYNEQFF. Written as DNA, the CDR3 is TGTGCCAGCAGCTACAGACCCGGGACAGGCCAATACAATGAGCAGTTCTTC.

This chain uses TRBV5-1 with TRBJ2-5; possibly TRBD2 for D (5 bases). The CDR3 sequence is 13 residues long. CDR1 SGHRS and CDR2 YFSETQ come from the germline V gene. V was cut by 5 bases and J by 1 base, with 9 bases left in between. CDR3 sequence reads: CASRRERQETQYF. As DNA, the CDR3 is TGCGCCAGCAGGAGGGAACGCCAAGAGACCCAGTACTTC.

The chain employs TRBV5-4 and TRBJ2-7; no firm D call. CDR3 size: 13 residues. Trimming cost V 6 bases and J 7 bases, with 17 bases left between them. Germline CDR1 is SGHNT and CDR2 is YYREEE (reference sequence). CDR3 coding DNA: TGTGCCAGCATCGACATCCTCTTAGGGGAGCAGTACTTC. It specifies CASIDILLGEQYF.

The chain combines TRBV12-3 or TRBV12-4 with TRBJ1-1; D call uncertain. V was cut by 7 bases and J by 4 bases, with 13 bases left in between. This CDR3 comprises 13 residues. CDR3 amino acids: CASTEILGTEAFF. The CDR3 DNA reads TGTGCCAGCACCGAGATCTTGGGCACTGAAGCTTTCTTT.

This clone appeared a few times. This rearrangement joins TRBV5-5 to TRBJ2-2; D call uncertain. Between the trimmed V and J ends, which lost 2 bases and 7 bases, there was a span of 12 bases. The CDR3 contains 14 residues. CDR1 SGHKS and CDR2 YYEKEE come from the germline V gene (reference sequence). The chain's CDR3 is CASSFPSGFGELFF. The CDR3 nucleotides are TGTGCCAGCAGCTTTCCTTCCGGGTTCGGGGAGCTGTTTTTT.

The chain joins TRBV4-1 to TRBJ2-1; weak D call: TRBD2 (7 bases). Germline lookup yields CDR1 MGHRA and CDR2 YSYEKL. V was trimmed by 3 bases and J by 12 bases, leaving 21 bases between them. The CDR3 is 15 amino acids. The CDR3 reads CASSQAGERGGGQFF. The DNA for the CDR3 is TGCGCCAGCAGCCAGGCTGGTGAAAGGGGGGGTGGGCAGTTCTTC.

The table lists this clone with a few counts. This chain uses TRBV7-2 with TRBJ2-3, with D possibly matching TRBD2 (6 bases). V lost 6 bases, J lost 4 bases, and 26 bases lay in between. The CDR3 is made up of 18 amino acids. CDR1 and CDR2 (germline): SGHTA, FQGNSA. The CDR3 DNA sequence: TGTGCCAGCAGGGCGCCTTGGCTAGCGTGGGGCGAGGCAGATACGCAGTATTTT. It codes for CASRAPWLAWGEADTQYF.

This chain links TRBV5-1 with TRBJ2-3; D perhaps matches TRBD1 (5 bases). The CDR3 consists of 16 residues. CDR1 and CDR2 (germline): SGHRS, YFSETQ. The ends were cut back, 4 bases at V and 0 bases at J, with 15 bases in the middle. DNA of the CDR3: TGCGCCAGCAGCACCCGGACATTCACTAGCACAGATACGCAGTATTTT. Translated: CASSTRTFTSTDTQYF.

The CDR3 protein is CASSDRGVGELFF. The CDR3 bases are TGTGCCAGCAGTGATCGAGGGGTCGGGGAGCTGTTTTTT. The gene calls are TRBV6-1 and TRBJ2-2; D may match TRBD1 or TRBD2 (5 bases each). The CDR3 extends over 13 amino acids. The V end was cut by 3 bases, the J end by 7 bases, with 9 bases between. Germline values: CDR1 MNHNS, CDR2 SASEGT.

Here the CDR3 reads CASRPGTSGTGELFF. CDR3 nucleotides: TGTGCCAGTAGACCTGGGACTAGCGGGACCGGGGAGCTGTTTTTT. The chain recombines TRBV19 with TRBJ2-2; the match to TRBD2 covers 12 bases. Trimming at V came to 6 bases and at J to 5 bases, leaving 4 bases not matched to a gene. The CDR3 spans 15 residues. Per the germline V gene, CDR1 is LNHDA and CDR2 is SQIVND (reference sequence).

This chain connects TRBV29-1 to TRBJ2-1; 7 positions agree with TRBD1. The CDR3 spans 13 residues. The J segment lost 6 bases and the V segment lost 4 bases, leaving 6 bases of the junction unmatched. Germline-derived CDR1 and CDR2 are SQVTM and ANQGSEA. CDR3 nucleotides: TGCAGCGTTGGCAAGGGGGCTGTCAATGAGCAGTTCTTC. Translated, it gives CSVGKGAVNEQFF.

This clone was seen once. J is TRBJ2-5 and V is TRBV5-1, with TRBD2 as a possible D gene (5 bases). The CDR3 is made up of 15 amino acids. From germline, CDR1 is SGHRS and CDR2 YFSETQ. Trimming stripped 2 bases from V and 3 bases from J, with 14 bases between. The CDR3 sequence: CASSLRAADKETQYF. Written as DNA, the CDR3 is TGCGCCAGCAGCTTACGAGCGGCCGATAAAGAGACCCAGTACTTC.

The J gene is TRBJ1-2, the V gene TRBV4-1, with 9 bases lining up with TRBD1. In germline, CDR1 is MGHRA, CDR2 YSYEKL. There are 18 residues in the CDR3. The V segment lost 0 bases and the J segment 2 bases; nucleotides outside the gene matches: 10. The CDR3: CASSQDINRGQLNYGYTF. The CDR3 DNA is TGCGCCAGCAGCCAAGATATTAACAGGGGGCAGCTAAACTATGGCTACACCTTC.

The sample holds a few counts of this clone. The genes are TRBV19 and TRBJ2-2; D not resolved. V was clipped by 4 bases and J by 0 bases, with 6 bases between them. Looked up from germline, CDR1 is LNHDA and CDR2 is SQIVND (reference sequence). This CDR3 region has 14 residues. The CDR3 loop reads CASSNPANTGELFF. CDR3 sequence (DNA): TGTGCCAGTAGTAACCCAGCGAACACCGGGGAGCTGTTTTTT. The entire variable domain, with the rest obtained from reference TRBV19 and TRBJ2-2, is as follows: DGGITQSPKYLFRKEGQNVTLSCEQNLNHDAMYWYRQDPGQGLRLIYYSQIVNDFQKGDIAEGYSVSREKKESFPLTVTSAQKNPTAFYLCASSNPANTGELFFGEGSRLTVL.

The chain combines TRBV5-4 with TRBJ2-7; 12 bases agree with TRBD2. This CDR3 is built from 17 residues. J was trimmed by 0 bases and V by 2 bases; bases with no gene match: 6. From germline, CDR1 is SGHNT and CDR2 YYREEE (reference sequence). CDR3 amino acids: CASSFLRGLAGSYEQYF. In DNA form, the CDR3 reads TGTGCCAGCAGCTTTTTGAGGGGACTAGCGGGCTCCTACGAGCAGTACTTC.

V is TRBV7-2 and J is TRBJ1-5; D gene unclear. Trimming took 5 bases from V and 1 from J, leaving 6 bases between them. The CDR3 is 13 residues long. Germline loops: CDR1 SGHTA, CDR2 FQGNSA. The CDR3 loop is CASSEISNQPQHF. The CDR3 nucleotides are TGTGCCAGCAGCGAAATCAGCAATCAGCCCCAGCATTTT.